This T cell receptor (beta chain) is drawn from a study of CD8 T cells in Susac syndrome. TEMRA cells were FACS-enriched, while CD8+ and CD4+ T cells were negatively isolated. Reverse transcription of about 0.45 to 1 ug RNA was carried out with random hexamers. The amplification used immunoSEQ multiplex PCR on TCR beta CDR3; it spanned 54 Vbeta and 13 Jbeta. TCRdb re-called the immunoSEQ multiplex PCR reads through MiXCR, storing one row per CDR3 protein. This sample has about 130,000 distinct CDR3 sequences, with around 94% found just once. Germline values: CDR1 MNHEY, CDR2 SVGAGI. The V end was cut by 6 bases, the J end by 5 bases, with 11 bases between. This CDR3 contains 13 residues.

The chain recombines TRBV6-5 with TRBJ2-1, with D perhaps assigned TRBD1 or TRBD2 (5 bases each). The TCR was taken from a human donor with Susac syndrome. The sequenced material came from CD8+ T cells from PBMCs. Here the CDR3 reads CASSLGVDNEQFF. The CDR3 region has the DNA TGTGCCAGCAGCTTGGGGGTGGACAATGAGCAGTTCTTC.